The entry that follows covers one T cell receptor beta chain sequence. This sample is drawn from a study of blood T cell repertoires in COVID-19. Study-level information: Acute-phase and convalescent COVID-19 samples originated in the United States, Italy and Spain. T cells, B-cell-depleted T cells, or PBMCs provided the cDNA or gDNA that served as material.

Method: immunoSEQ multiplex PCR; TCRdb's copy keeps in-frame clones and lacks some. The sample includes about 260,000 clones, about 90% of them seen just once. The sample was peripheral blood. This receptor was taken from a woman aged 40 to 49 with acute or convalescent COVID-19.

The CDR3, as DNA: TGTGCCAGCAGCCGGGGGAGCTCCTATAATTCACCCCTCCACTTT. Its translation: CASSRGSSYNSPLHF. The chain is built from TRBV5-8 and TRBJ1-6; weak D call: TRBD1 (5 bases). Trimming took 4 bases from V and 0 from J, leaving 8 bases between them. This CDR3 is built from 15 residues. Germline lookup yields CDR1 SGHTS and CDR2 YDEGEE.